This is a list of T cell receptor beta chains from one sample in a study of blood T cell repertoires in COVID-19. TCRdb keeps only in-frame clones here, not all; method: immunoSEQ multiplex PCR. The table shows around 230,000 clones, with 70% to 90% occurring only once. Specimen: peripheral blood. The source of these receptors is a man aged 25 to 45 who had recovered from COVID-19. Each CDR3 is given with its conserved first and last residue. The D gene is left open where the match is weak. Size is omitted from some rows. Given values are once, few, many or a class for expanded clones.

TRBJ2-7,12,-,-,TRBV6-5,TGTGCCAGCAGTACCCGGGACAACAAGCAGTACTTC,CASSTRDNKQYF
TRBJ2-5,15,TRBD2,once,TRBV14,TGTGCCAGCAGCCAAGGAACTAGCGGGGTTTGGGCCCAGTACTTC,CASSQGTSGVWAQYF
TRBJ1-6,15,TRBD1,-,TRBV5-6,TGTGCCAGCTGGATCTCAGGGGGCGCGAGGTCACCCCTCCACTTT,CASWISGGARSPLHF
TRBJ1-4,16,TRBD1,-,TRBV7-9,TGTGCCAGCAGCGTAGGGACAGGGTCCACTAATGAAAAACTGTTTTTT,CASSVGTGSTNEKLFF
TRBJ1-1,14,-,-,TRBV11-1,TGTGCCAGCAGCTGGGAAGGGGCCGGCACTGAAGCTTTCTTT,CASSWEGAGTEAFF
TRBJ1-2,15,-,-,TRBV7-2,TGTGCCAGCAGCTTTTCTCCGGACTCTAACTATGGCTACACCTTC,CASSFSPDSNYGYTF
TRBJ1-1,13,TRBD1,-,TRBV27,TGTGCCAGCAGTCCCAGGACAGGGCCTGAAGCTTTCTTT,CASSPRTGPEAFF
TRBJ1-6,16,TRBD1,-,TRBV4-1,TGCGCCAGCAGCCAAGAATCTCACAGGGGTAATTCACCCCTCCACTTT,CASSQESHRGNSPLHF
TRBJ2-5,16,TRBD2,-,TRBV5-1,TGCGCCAGCAGCTTGGAGCCTAGCGGCCTCCAAGAGACCCAGTACTTC,CASSLEPSGLQETQYF
TRBJ1-1,13,TRBD1,once,TRBV19,TGTGCCAGTAGTAGCCGACAGGGCGCTGAAGCTTTCTTT,CASSSRQGAEAFF
TRBJ2-2,19,TRBD2,-,TRBV7-9,TGTGCCAGCAGCTTAGCGAGGACTAGCGGGGCCTCGGACGCCGGGGAGCTGTTTTTT,CASSLARTSGASDAGELFF
TRBJ2-3,15,-,-,TRBV4-3,TGCGCCAGCAGCCAAGCCGGGAGTCCCACAGATACGCAGTATTTT,CASSQAGSPTDTQYF
TRBJ2-5,13,-,-,TRBV12-5,TGTGCTAGTGGGGAACAGGGCTCAGAGACCCAGTACTTC,CASGEQGSETQYF
TRBJ2-1,15,-,-,TRBV5-1,TGCGCCAGCAGCCCTGACAGCATAAACTACAATGAGCAGTTCTTC,CASSPDSINYNEQFF
TRBJ2-1,18,-,-,TRBV7-2,TGTGCCAGCAGCTTAGCCTACGGCGGGGGCAGCTCCTACAATGAGCAGTTCTTC,CASSLAYGGGSSYNEQFF
TRBJ1-6,16,-,-,TRBV28,TGTGCCAGCAGGCATGTTAACAGGTGGTTGAATTCACCCCTCCACTTT,CASRHVNRWLNSPLHF
TRBJ2-7,14,-,few,TRBV5-6,TGTGCCAGCAGCCCGACTAGTTTACCTGACGAGCAGTACTTC,CASSPTSLPDEQYF
TRBJ2-7,12,-,-,TRBV29-1,TGCAGCGTTGTCGCGGATACCTACGAGCAGTACTTC,CSVVADTYEQYF
TRBJ1-2,15,TRBD1,once,TRBV9,TGTGCCAGCAGCTTCAGTAGGACAGGCTACTATGGCTACACCTTC,CASSFSRTGYYGYTF
TRBJ2-1,16,TRBD2,-,TRBV3-1/TRBV3-2,TGTGCCAGCAGCCAAGGTAACGGACTAGCAGGTAATGAGCAGTTCTTC,CASSQGNGLAGNEQFF
TRBJ1-6,13,-,-,TRBV7-2,TGTGCCAGCAGACAGGACGTTATTTCACCCCTCCACTTT,CASRQDVISPLHF
TRBJ2-7,13,TRBD1,-,TRBV5-1,TGCGCCAGCAGCTGGGGACAGGTCGACGAGCAGTACTTC,CASSWGQVDEQYF
TRBJ1-2,15,-,-,TRBV9,TGTGCCAGCAGCGTAGCTACAGGAGGACAGTATGGCTACACCTTC,CASSVATGGQYGYTF
TRBJ1-6,16,TRBD1,-,TRBV5-8,TGTGCCAGCAGTAGGACAGGGGGCACCTATAATTCACCCCTCCACTTT,CASSRTGGTYNSPLHF
TRBJ2-5,14,-,-,TRBV5-4,TGTGCCAGCAGCTCCCCCTTGAGGGAAGAGACCCAGTACTTC,CASSSPLREETQYF
TRBJ2-2,15,-,-,TRBV18,TGTGCCAGCTCACCCGGGGAAACGAACACCGGGGAGCTGTTTTTT,CASSPGETNTGELFF
TRBJ2-5,14,-,-,TRBV28,TGTGCCAGCAGTTTACAAGGGGCACGGGAGACCCAGTACTTC,CASSLQGARETQYF
TRBJ2-5,14,TRBD1,-,TRBV6-6,TGTGCCAGCACTAGACAGGGATTTCAAGAGACCCAGTACTTC,CASTRQGFQETQYF
TRBJ2-3,15,TRBD2,-,TRBV5-4,TGTGCCAGCAGCCTGCGGGGGGCTTACACAGATACGCAGTATTTT,CASSLRGAYTDTQYF
TRBJ2-7,13,-,-,TRBV7-8,TGTGCCAGCAGCTTAACCCACGCGGACGAGCAGTACTTC,CASSLTHADEQYF
TRBJ1-1,12,-,once,TRBV30,TGTGCCTGGAGTGTTGGGAGGCCTGAAGCTTTCTTT,CAWSVGRPEAFF
TRBJ1-2,15,TRBD1,-,TRBV5-1,TGCGCCAGCAGCCCGGAAGAGACAGGGGGCTATGGCTACACCTTC,CASSPEETGGYGYTF
TRBJ1-1,13,-,-,TRBV30,TGTGCCTGGAGTACCCAGGGGCACACTGAAGCTTTCTTT,CAWSTQGHTEAFF
TRBJ2-3,14,-,-,TRBV5-4,TGTGCCAGCAGCCCGCCGGGAACAAGAGATACGCAGTATTTT,CASSPPGTRDTQYF
TRBJ1-2,13,-,-,TRBV7-8,TGTGCCAGCAGCTTAGGCGCTAACTATGGCTACACCTTC,CASSLGANYGYTF
TRBJ2-2,14,-,-,TRBV5-1,TGCGCCAGCAGCTTGTCAGGGGTCACCGGGGAGCTGTTTTTT,CASSLSGVTGELFF
TRBJ1-5,19,-,-,TRBV19,TGTGCCAGTAGTATAAGGTATCGGGGAACGATTTCAGGCGATCAGCCCCAGCATTTT,CASSIRYRGTISGDQPQHF
TRBJ1-2,15,TRBD1,many,TRBV7-2,TGTGCCAGCAGCTTATATGGGACAGGACGCGACGGCTACACCTTC,CASSLYGTGRDGYTF
TRBJ1-1,15,-,-,TRBV5-4,TGTGCCAGCAAATTGCAGCCTAGAATGAGCACTGAAGCTTTCTTT,CASKLQPRMSTEAFF
TRBJ1-2,15,TRBD1,-,TRBV5-1,TGCGCCAGCAGCTTCCTGACAGGGGAAGGCTATGGCTACACCTTC,CASSFLTGEGYGYTF
TRBJ2-3,12,-,-,TRBV30,TGTGCCGTACTGGAGCCAACAGATACGCAGTATTTT,CAVLEPTDTQYF
TRBJ2-2,17,TRBD2,-,TRBV13,TGTGCCAGCAGCACCCCCCTAGCGGGGGGCGGCACCGGGGAGCTGTTTTTT,CASSTPLAGGGTGELFF
TRBJ1-2,17,-,few,TRBV18,TGTGCCAGCTCCCGGCGCCAGGGAATCATTCCCAGGTATGGCTACACCTTC,CASSRRQGIIPRYGYTF
TRBJ1-2,14,-,-,TRBV2,TGTGCCAGCAGTCCGGGACTGCTTAACTATGGCTACACCTTC,CASSPGLLNYGYTF